One and the same sample provided the 19 T cell receptor beta chains below, sequenced in a study of blood T cell repertoires in COVID-19. Repertoires were generated with immunoSEQ multiplex PCR, while TCRdb's copy carries only in-frame clones and drops some. The sample lists more than 250,000 clones; roughly 89% were seen once. The sample comprised PBMCs or T cells enriched from blood (not recorded which). The receptors stem from a woman in her thirties or forties who had recovered from COVID-19.

The chain links TRBV11-1 to TRBJ1-1; D is unclear. V lost 5 bases and J 3 bases, leaving 16 bases between the germline ends. This CDR3 is 15 amino acids long. From germline, CDR1 is SGHAT and CDR2 FQDESV (reference sequence). The CDR3 here is CASSATDSLYTEAFF. DNA of the CDR3: TGTGCCAGCAGCGCGACGGACTCCTTGTACACTGAAGCTTTCTTT.

This sequence joins TRBV7-6 and TRBJ2-7; 9 bases align to TRBD2. Germline CDR1 and CDR2: SGHVS and FNYEAQ. CDR3 size: 15 residues. V shed 3 bases, J shed 3 bases, and the junction held 6 bases outside the gene matches. The CDR3 DNA reads as TGTGCCAGCAGCTTGGGCGGGACTAGCAGCTACGAGCAGTACTTC. This codes for CASSLGGTSSYEQYF.

The chain has TRBV28 and TRBJ1-1, with 7 bases aligning to TRBD1. Trimming took 3 bases from V and 5 from J; bases not matched to a gene: 9. The CDR3 contains 15 residues. Germline-derived CDR1 and CDR2 are MDHEN and SYDVKM. CDR3 coding DNA: TGTGCCAGCAGTTTGCCGGGACAGAGGATAACTGAAGCTTTCTTT. It translates to CASSLPGQRITEAFF. Complete variable domain (other parts from reference TRBV28 and TRBJ1-1): DVKVTQSSRYLVKRTGEKVFLECVQDMDHENMFWYRQDPGLGLRLIYFSYDVKMKEKGDIPEGYSVSREKKERFSLILESASTNQTSMYLCASSLPGQRITEAFFGQGTRLTVV.

The rearrangement joins TRBV28 to TRBJ1-2; TRBD1 is a possible D gene (5 bases). The V and J ends lost 5 bases and 6 bases respectively, with 10 bases between them. This CDR3 contains 12 residues. Germline assignment: CDR1 MDHEN and CDR2 SYDVKM. CDR3: CASSATDDGYTF. The CDR3 bases are TGTGCCAGCAGTGCGACAGACGATGGCTACACCTTC.

Only a few counts were recorded for this clone. The gene calls are TRBV2 and TRBJ2-7, with 11 bases lining up with TRBD2. V was clipped by 5 bases and J by 0 bases; unmatched bases: 12. CDR1 is SNHLY, CDR2 FYNNEI, per germline. The CDR3 covers 18 residues. CDR3 in amino acids: CASSPGRPSGGRSYEQYF. DNA for the CDR3: TGTGCCAGCAGTCCCGGTAGACCTAGCGGGGGGCGCTCCTACGAGCAGTACTTC.

This clone appeared once. The V call is TRBV7-8, the J call TRBJ1-1; D is ambiguous. The CDR3 contains 16 residues. Trimming pared 2 bases from V and 7 bases from J, leaving 20 bases between. In germline, CDR1 is SGHVS, CDR2 FQNEAQ. CDR3 residues: CASSLKSMTIGGEAFF. As DNA, the CDR3 is TGTGCCAGCAGCTTAAAGTCAATGACCATCGGCGGTGAAGCTTTCTTT.

A single count supports this clone. The gene calls are TRBV6-5 and TRBJ1-1, with TRBD1 matching over 9 bases. This CDR3 spans 12 amino acids. With 4 bases clipped from V and 11 bases from J, the junction kept 5 bases outside the gene matches. Germline lookup yields CDR1 MNHEY and CDR2 SVGAGI. CDR3 coding DNA: TGTGCCAGCAGTTCAGGACAGGGGATGGCTTTCTTT. Its translation: CASSSGQGMAFF.

V gene TRBV28 combines with J gene TRBJ2-3; D is uncertain. This CDR3 has 11 amino acids. Germline assignment: CDR1 MDHEN and CDR2 SYDVKM. Trimming stripped 4 bases from V and 5 bases from J, with 4 bases between. CDR3 DNA sequence: TGTGCCAGCAGTTCTAGAGATACGCAGTATTTT. This codes for CASSSRDTQYF.

The chain employs TRBV11-2 and TRBJ1-1; 7 bases agree with TRBD1. The trim removed 1 base at V and 7 bases at J, leaving 9 bases unmatched. The V gene's germline CDR1 is SGHAT and CDR2 FQNNGV. There are 15 residues in the CDR3. CDR3 bases: TGTGCCAGCAGCTTAGCCCCCGGGACAGCCCGTGAAGCTTTCTTT. It is translated as CASSLAPGTAREAFF.

The chain couples TRBV7-8 to TRBJ2-3, with TRBD2 matching over 8 bases. The CDR3 consists of 17 residues. The germline gives CDR1 SGHVS, CDR2 FQNEAQ. Trimming removed 2 bases from V and 1 base from J; junction bases left unmatched: 8. The CDR3 reads CASSLSTGGRGTDTQYF. CDR3 DNA sequence: TGTGCCAGCAGCTTAAGTACGGGGGGGCGCGGCACAGATACGCAGTATTTT. The variable domain in full, completed from reference TRBV7-8 and TRBJ2-3, reads GAGVSQSPRYKVAKRGQDVALRCDPISGHVSLFWYQQALGQGPEFLTYFQNEAQLDKSGLPSDRFFAERPEGSVSTLKIQRTQQEDSAVYLCASSLSTGGRGTDTQYFGPGTRLTVL.

The chain recombines TRBV7-2 with TRBJ2-3; 9 positions match TRBD2. V was pared by 5 bases and J by 1 base, with 4 bases of the junction left unmatched. The germline gives CDR1 SGHTA, CDR2 FQGNSA. This CDR3 contains 15 residues. The CDR3 nucleotides read TGTGCCAGCAGCCCGGGACTAGCTCGCACAGATACGCAGTATTTT. It codes for CASSPGLARTDTQYF.

The chain couples TRBV7-2 to TRBJ2-3, with 7 bases identical to TRBD2. Germline CDR1 SGHTA, CDR2 FQGNSA. The V segment lost 0 bases and the J segment 0 bases; nucleotides outside the gene matches: 3. The CDR3 runs to 16 residues. Written as DNA, the CDR3 is TGTGCCAGCAGCTTAGCTGGGGGACTAAGCACAGATACGCAGTATTTT. This codes for CASSLAGGLSTDTQYF.

The J gene is TRBJ2-3, the V gene TRBV7-9; maybe TRBD2 (6 bases). The CDR3 is 16 amino acids. Germline lookup yields CDR1 SEHNR and CDR2 FQNEAQ (reference sequence). V shed 4 bases and J shed 2 bases, with 16 bases lying between them. DNA of the CDR3: TGTGCCAGCAGCTGGGGACTTTTTCCCTCCACAGATACGCAGTATTTT. Translation gives CASSWGLFPSTDTQYF.

Here the CDR3 reads CASSADRVVAGTQYF. CDR3 coding DNA: TGTGCCAGCAGCGCGGACAGGGTGGTGGCAGGGACCCAGTACTTC. The V and J genes are TRBV5-4 and TRBJ2-5; 8 bases match TRBD1. The CDR3 contains 15 residues. V shed 4 bases, J shed 7 bases, and the junction held 12 bases outside the gene matches. Germline CDR1 is SGHNT and CDR2 is YYREEE (reference sequence).

The chain combines TRBV28 with TRBJ2-7; 7 nucleotides line up with TRBD1. The trim removed 5 bases at V and 7 bases at J, leaving 11 bases unmatched. The CDR3 loop spans 14 amino acids. Per germline, CDR1 MDHEN and CDR2 SYDVKM. The chain's CDR3 is CASSVTQGVGEQYF. CDR3 sequence (DNA): TGTGCCAGCAGTGTAACCCAGGGGGTGGGGGAGCAGTACTTC.

The chain couples TRBV11-2 to TRBJ2-7; 9 bases are a match to TRBD1. CDR1 is SGHAT and CDR2 is FQNNGV in the germline V gene. The trim removed 2 bases at V and 5 bases at J, leaving 13 bases unmatched. This CDR3 has 17 amino acids. Here the CDR3 reads CASSLRGQGYASNEQYF. Here the CDR3 DNA reads TGTGCCAGCAGCTTAAGGGGACAGGGCTATGCTTCCAACGAGCAGTACTTC.

The chain employs TRBV7-9 and TRBJ1-4, with 7 bases matching TRBD1. This CDR3 spans 14 amino acids. The germline CDR1 and CDR2 sequences are SEHNR and FQNEAQ (reference sequence). With 5 bases clipped from V and 5 bases from J, the junction kept 5 bases outside the gene matches. The CDR3 protein is CASSHGDSNEKLFF. CDR3 bases: TGTGCCAGCAGCCACGGGGACAGCAATGAAAAACTGTTTTTT.

The chain links TRBV2 to TRBJ2-7, with a tentative D call TRBD1 (5 bases). There are 14 residues in the CDR3. The germline V gene encodes CDR1 SNHLY and CDR2 FYNNEI. V lost 4 bases and J 0 bases, leaving 10 bases between the germline ends. The CDR3 DNA reads TGTGCCAGCAGTGCTACAGGAGCCTCCTACGAGCAGTACTTC. Protein product: CASSATGASYEQYF.

This clone was counted a single time. J is TRBJ2-2 and V is TRBV27; 9 bases line up with TRBD1. The germline gives CDR1 MNHEY, CDR2 SMNVEV (reference sequence). The junction had 9 bases not matched to a gene; V was cut back by 6 bases and J by 1 base. The CDR3 runs 17 residues. The CDR3 bases are TGTGCCAGCAGATCACAGGGGGCGAGTGAGAACACCGGGGAGCTGTTTTTT. It is translated as CASRSQGASENTGELFF.